What follows are 17 T cell receptor beta chains derived from one specimen sequenced in a study of blood T cell repertoires in COVID-19. Only in-frame clones appear in the TCRdb table, and some are missing; sequencing was by immunoSEQ multiplex PCR. The sample yields about 260,000 clones, 88% seen once. Material: peripheral blood. The receptors stem from a human donor in a cohort sampled during active COVID-19.

This clone was seen a handful of times. Additional DNA sequences in this sample encode the identical CDR3. This chain uses TRBV5-1 with TRBJ2-7; 9 bases line up with TRBD1. Per germline, CDR1 SGHRS and CDR2 YFSETQ. This CDR3 has 15 amino acids. V shed 0 bases, J shed 3 bases, and the junction held 4 bases outside the gene matches. The CDR3 region is CASSLGGQGYYEQYF. The CDR3 coding sequence is TGCGCCAGCAGCTTGGGGGGACAGGGATACTACGAGCAGTACTTC.

Only a few counts were recorded for this clone. The V gene is TRBV4-2, the J gene TRBJ2-7; 9 bases line up with TRBD1. CDR1 is LGHNA and CDR2 is YNFKEQ in the germline V gene. The CDR3 is 15 amino acids. V dropped 5 bases and J dropped 0; count of bases not matched to a gene: 5. CDR3: CASSNRDRVSYEQYF. The CDR3 DNA reads TGTGCCAGCAGCAACCGGGACAGGGTCTCCTACGAGCAGTACTTC.

The V call is TRBV28, the J call TRBJ2-5; maybe TRBD2 (6 bases). CDR1 is MDHEN and CDR2 is SYDVKM in the germline V gene. V gave up 4 bases and J gave up 1 base, with 16 bases separating them. The CDR3 extends over 16 amino acids. This CDR3 reads CASSSDLAVRQETQYF. The CDR3 DNA follows: TGTGCCAGCAGTTCCGACTTAGCGGTACGCCAAGAGACCCAGTACTTC.

The rearrangement uses TRBV6-5 and TRBJ2-2, with TRBD1 matching 7 bases. CDR3 length equals 15 residues. CDR1 and CDR2 (germline): MNHEY, SVGAGI. V shed 5 bases and J 2 bases; nucleotides not matched to a gene: 5. CDR3 in DNA: TGTGCCAGCAGTAGACAGGGTCCCAACACCGGGGAGCTGTTTTTT. Residues: CASSRQGPNTGELFF.

The genes are TRBV24-1 and TRBJ2-3; TRBD2 agrees at 12 bases. The germline gives CDR1 KGHDR, CDR2 SFDVKD. The CDR3 spans 16 residues. Trimming cost V 4 bases and J 3 bases; bases outside gene matches: 4. CDR3 amino acids: CATSEPTSGRTDTQYF. The CDR3 bases are TGTGCCACCAGTGAACCCACTAGCGGGAGGACAGATACGCAGTATTTT.

The chain employs TRBV6-5 and TRBJ1-3; TRBD1 aligns across 7 bases. Germline-derived CDR1 and CDR2 are MNHEY and SVGAGI. Losses at the gene ends were 2 bases for V and 5 bases for J; bases not matched to a gene: 6. This CDR3 is built from 15 residues. This CDR3 is CASSYAQGNRNTIYF. The CDR3 nucleotides read TGTGCCAGCAGTTACGCACAGGGGAATAGAAACACCATATATTTT.

This chain connects TRBV4-3 to TRBJ1-3; D is undetermined. V was trimmed by 1 base and J by 3 bases, leaving 16 bases between them. The CDR3 has 17 residues. Germline V gene data show CDR1 as LGHNA and CDR2 as YSLEER. CDR3 in DNA: TGCGCCAGCAGCCAAGGTTTGGTCGACCGGGGTGGAAACACCATATATTTT. Its protein is CASSQGLVDRGGNTIYF.

V and J are TRBV28 and TRBJ2-7; tentative D call: TRBD2 (6 bases). Germline-derived CDR1 and CDR2 are MDHEN and SYDVKM. The length of the CDR3 is 14 residues. V lost 4 bases to trimming and J lost 0 bases, with 10 bases between them. In DNA, the CDR3 is TGTGCCAGCAGTTCCCTGGAGGGCTCCTACGAGCAGTACTTC. Translated, it gives CASSSLEGSYEQYF.

The chain has TRBV9 and TRBJ2-7; TRBD2 matches 7 bases. This CDR3 is built from 16 residues. V lost 2 bases to trimming and J lost 6 bases; unmatched junction nucleotides: 14. In germline, CDR1 is SGDLS, CDR2 YYNGEE. CDR3 sequence reads: CASSVDAGEDPLEQYF. For the CDR3, the DNA is TGTGCCAGCAGCGTGGACGCGGGGGAAGATCCCCTCGAGCAGTACTTC. The variable domain in full, completed from reference TRBV9 and TRBJ2-7, reads DSGVTQTPKHLITATGQRVTLRCSPRSGDLSVYWYQQSLDQGLQFLIQYYNGEERAKGNILERFSAQQFPDLHSELNLSSLELGDSALYFCASSVDAGEDPLEQYFGPGTRLTVT.

CDR3 region: CASSYELYSYEQYF. The DNA for the CDR3 is TGTGCCAGCAGCTATGAACTTTATTCCTACGAGCAGTACTTC. V and J are TRBV6-5 and TRBJ2-7; D remains ambiguous. Trimming shortened V by 6 bases and J by 1 base, and 13 bases separated the two germline ends. The CDR3 runs 14 residues. CDR1 is MNHEY, CDR2 SVGAGI, per germline.

In its sample, this clone was seen a few times. V usage is TRBV24-1 and J usage is TRBJ2-5; 8 bases fit TRBD1. Germline-derived CDR1 and CDR2 are KGHDR and SFDVKD. The CDR3 consists of 14 residues. With 4 bases clipped from V and 4 bases from J, the junction kept 4 bases outside the gene matches. The CDR3 nucleotides read TGTGCCACCAGTGACCCGGACAGGGCAGAGACCCAGTACTTC. Residues: CATSDPDRAETQYF.

The chain joins TRBV12-3 or TRBV12-4 to TRBJ1-2; 9 nucleotides align to TRBD1. V was pared by 5 bases and J by 6 bases, with 4 bases of the junction left unmatched. CDR3 size: 13 residues. This CDR3 reads CASSTRTGDGYTF. Written as DNA, the CDR3 is TGTGCCAGCAGTACCCGGACAGGGGATGGCTACACCTTC.

Notes on this clone: In the same sample, other DNA sequences code for this CDR3. The chain recombines TRBV7-3 with TRBJ2-3, with TRBD1 matching 8 bases. After removal of 9 bases from V and 4 bases from J, the junction contained 6 bases not matched to a gene. Germline V CDR1 and CDR2: SGHTA, FQGTGA. CDR3 length equals 13 residues. In DNA form, the CDR3 reads TGTGCCAGTAGCCAGGGGGCGGCAGATACGCAGTATTTT. It specifies CASSQGAADTQYF.

The chain couples TRBV28 to TRBJ1-4; D remains unclear. Germline V lookup: CDR1 MDHEN, CDR2 SYDVKM. This CDR3 region has 17 residues. V lost 6 bases, J lost 0 bases, and 17 bases lay in between. The CDR3 coding sequence is TGTGCCAGCAGCCACACGAGGAGACTCTCAACTAATGAAAAACTGTTTTTT. It codes for CASSHTRRLSTNEKLFF.

This clone was found a few times. V and J are TRBV7-2 and TRBJ2-2; D gene uncertain. CDR3 size: 15 residues. V was clipped by 1 base and J by 7 bases, with 13 bases between them. Germline V gene sequence: CDR1 SGHTA, CDR2 FQGNSA. The CDR3 protein is CASSLDPLGNGELFF. The CDR3 region has the DNA TGTGCCAGCAGCTTAGATCCCCTGGGCAACGGGGAGCTGTTTTTT.

This clone was found once. The chain uses TRBV3-1 (or the pseudogene TRBV3-2) and TRBJ1-6, with D tentatively TRBD1 (6 bases). The ends were cut back, 1 base at V and 7 bases at J, with 11 bases in the middle. Germline loops: CDR1 LGHDT, CDR2 YNNKEL (reference sequence). The CDR3 has 15 residues. CDR3 nucleotide sequence: TGTGCCAGCAGCCAAGTCTCAGGGGACAATTCACCCCTCCACTTT. Its translation is CASSQVSGDNSPLHF.

The J gene is TRBJ1-5, the V gene TRBV19; 7 positions agree with TRBD1. The CDR3 sequence is 15 residues long. Per the germline V gene, CDR1 is LNHDA and CDR2 is SQIVND (reference sequence). V was clipped by 6 bases and J by 3 bases; unmatched bases: 8. CDR3: CASRIRGIANQPQHF. The DNA of the CDR3 is TGTGCCAGTAGGATCAGGGGGATAGCCAATCAGCCCCAGCATTTT.